This entry concerns a single TCR beta chain. The antigen is not known. V was cut by 4 bases and J by 0 bases, with 14 bases left in between. Germline V gene data show CDR1 as SGDLS and CDR2 as YYNGEE. This CDR3 spans 16 amino acids. This entry is derived from a study of radiation and T cells in renal cell carcinoma. Broader study findings: From baseline, blood top tumor clonotypes peaked at 2 weeks post-radiation.

Measured with immunoSEQ multiplex PCR; TCRdb has only the in-frame clones, and not every one. The sample carries approximately 170,000 clones, about 87% recorded once. The time point was: blood 4 weeks post-SBRT, at nephrectomy. The treatment: 15 Gy SBRT to primary tumor, nephrectomy 4 weeks later. The input for sequencing was blood, taken from a patient whose treatment included radiotherapy and nephrectomy. The chain is built from TRBV9 and TRBJ1-3; no definite D call. The TCR was taken from a woman in her forties or fifties with renal cell carcinoma. CDR3 nucleotides: TGTGCCAGCAGCTCCCGGCCGTTGGGCTCTGGAAACACCATATATTTT. It codes for CASSSRPLGSGNTIYF. Combining the CDR3 with reference TRBV9 and TRBJ1-3 gives the whole variable domain DSGVTQTPKHLITATGQRVTLRCSPRSGDLSVYWYQQSLDQGLQFLIQYYNGEERAKGNILERFSAQQFPDLHSELNLSSLELGDSALYFCASSSRPLGSGNTIYFGEGSWLTVV.